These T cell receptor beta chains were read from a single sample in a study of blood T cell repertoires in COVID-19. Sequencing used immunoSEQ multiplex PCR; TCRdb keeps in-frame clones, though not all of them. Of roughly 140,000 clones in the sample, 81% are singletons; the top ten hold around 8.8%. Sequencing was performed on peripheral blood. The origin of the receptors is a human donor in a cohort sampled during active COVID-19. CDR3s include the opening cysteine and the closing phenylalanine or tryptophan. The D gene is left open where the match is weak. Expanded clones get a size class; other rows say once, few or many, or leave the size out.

CDR3aa: CASSLNEGANTGELFF
CDR3nt: TGTGCCAGCAGTTTAAACGAGGGCGCGAACACCGGGGAGCTGTTTTTT
len: 16
d_gene: .
abundance: .
j_gene: TRBJ2-2
v_gene: TRBV28

CDR3aa: CASSLTQDNEQYF
CDR3nt: TGCGCCAGCAGCTTGACACAGGATAACGAGCAGTACTTC
len: 13
d_gene: .
abundance: .
j_gene: TRBJ2-7
v_gene: TRBV5-1

CDR3aa: CASSLDARRAGELFF
CDR3nt: TGCGCCAGCAGCTTGGATGCCAGGCGAGCCGGGGAGCTGTTTTTT
len: 15
d_gene: .
abundance: .
j_gene: TRBJ2-2
v_gene: TRBV5-1

CDR3aa: CASSIGHGTGNNQPQHF
CDR3nt: TGTGCCAGTAGTATAGGTCATGGGACAGGGAACAATCAGCCCCAGCATTTT
len: 17
d_gene: TRBD1
abundance: few
j_gene: TRBJ1-5
v_gene: TRBV19

CDR3aa: CASSITTRGSNQPQHF
CDR3nt: TGTGCCAGTAGTATAACGACCAGGGGGAGCAATCAGCCCCAGCATTTT
len: 16
d_gene: TRBD1
abundance: .
j_gene: TRBJ1-5
v_gene: TRBV19

CDR3aa: CASSVAPQGSADTQYF
CDR3nt: TGTGCCAGCAGCGTAGCTCCCCAGGGGAGCGCAGATACGCAGTATTTT
len: 16
d_gene: .
abundance: .
j_gene: TRBJ2-3
v_gene: TRBV9

CDR3aa: CSSSTGVNTEAFF
CDR3nt: TGCAGCTCCAGTACAGGAGTGAACACTGAAGCTTTCTTT
len: 13
d_gene: .
abundance: few
j_gene: TRBJ1-1
v_gene: TRBV29-1

CDR3aa: CASSLQGLDQYF
CDR3nt: TGCGCCAGCAGCCTCCAGGGGCTGGACCAGTACTTC
len: 12
d_gene: .
abundance: .
j_gene: TRBJ2-5
v_gene: TRBV5-1

CDR3aa: CASSLDGQVNYEQYF
CDR3nt: TGTGCCAGCAGCTTAGACGGACAGGTAAACTACGAGCAGTACTTC
len: 15
d_gene: TRBD1
abundance: .
j_gene: TRBJ2-7
v_gene: TRBV7-8

CDR3aa: CASRRQRERAYEQYF
CDR3nt: TGTGCCAGCAGGAGACAGCGGGAACGTGCCTACGAGCAGTACTTC
len: 15
d_gene: TRBD2
abundance: .
j_gene: TRBJ2-7
v_gene: TRBV27

CDR3aa: CASRGTGTYEQYF
CDR3nt: TGTGCCAGCAGAGGGACAGGGACCTACGAGCAGTACTTC
len: 13
d_gene: TRBD1
abundance: .
j_gene: TRBJ2-7
v_gene: TRBV2

CDR3aa: CATSDSRRGPAYEQYF
CDR3nt: TGTGCCACCAGTGACTCGAGAAGGGGGCCCGCCTACGAGCAGTACTTC
len: 16
d_gene: TRBD1
abundance: .
j_gene: TRBJ2-7
v_gene: TRBV24-1

CDR3aa: CASRVQQGPKYEQYF
CDR3nt: TGTGCCAGCAGGGTACAACAGGGGCCGAAGTACGAGCAGTACTTC
len: 15
d_gene: TRBD1
abundance: .
j_gene: TRBJ2-7
v_gene: TRBV2

CDR3aa: CASSISRTVNTEAFF
CDR3nt: TGTGCCAGCAGCATTTCACGGACAGTGAACACTGAAGCTTTCTTT
len: 15
d_gene: .
abundance: .
j_gene: TRBJ1-1
v_gene: TRBV7-8

CDR3aa: CASSLMGEQETQYF
CDR3nt: TGTGCCAGCAGCTTAATGGGAGAGCAAGAGACCCAGTACTTC
len: 14
d_gene: .
abundance: .
j_gene: TRBJ2-5
v_gene: TRBV7-3

CDR3aa: CASFPKADSSTDTQYF
CDR3nt: TGCGCCAGCTTCCCGAAGGCGGACTCTAGCACAGATACGCAGTATTTT
len: 16
d_gene: .
abundance: .
j_gene: TRBJ2-3
v_gene: TRBV5-1

CDR3aa: CASSQVQGRELFF
CDR3nt: TGTGCCAGCAGCCAAGTTCAGGGGAGGGAACTGTTTTTT
len: 13
d_gene: .
abundance: .
j_gene: TRBJ1-4
v_gene: TRBV14

CDR3aa: CASTEDRGSYEQYF
CDR3nt: TGTGCCAGCACCGAAGACCGGGGTTCCTACGAGCAGTACTTC
len: 14
d_gene: .
abundance: .
j_gene: TRBJ2-7
v_gene: TRBV7-9

CDR3aa: CASSFGQLNTEAFF
CDR3nt: TGTGCCAGCAGCTTTGGGCAGCTGAACACTGAAGCTTTCTTT
len: 14
d_gene: .
abundance: .
j_gene: TRBJ1-1
v_gene: TRBV5-6

CDR3aa: CATSSTRDTLRETQYF
CDR3nt: TGTGCCACCAGCAGTACTCGGGACACCTTACGAGAGACCCAGTACTTC
len: 16
d_gene: .
abundance: .
j_gene: TRBJ2-5
v_gene: TRBV15

CDR3aa: CASSFEGNTEAFF
CDR3nt: TGTGCCAGCAGCTTCGAGGGGAACACTGAAGCTTTCTTT
len: 13
d_gene: .
abundance: .
j_gene: TRBJ1-1
v_gene: TRBV7-9

CDR3aa: CASSEQGTISGNTIYF
CDR3nt: TGTGCCAGCAGCGAACAGGGAACGATCTCTGGAAACACCATATATTTT
len: 16
d_gene: .
abundance: .
j_gene: TRBJ1-3
v_gene: TRBV9

CDR3aa: CASSLAGGTSYNEQFF
CDR3nt: TGCGCCAGCAGCTTGGCCGGGGGTACGTCCTACAATGAGCAGTTCTTC
len: 16
d_gene: .
abundance: .
j_gene: TRBJ2-1
v_gene: TRBV5-1

CDR3aa: CASSRRDRGKYEQYF
CDR3nt: TGTGCCAGCAGCAGGAGGGACAGGGGAAAGTACGAGCAGTACTTC
len: 15
d_gene: TRBD1
abundance: .
j_gene: TRBJ2-7
v_gene: TRBV5-6

CDR3aa: CASSKRQGPYEQYF
CDR3nt: TGCGCCAGCAGCAAGCGACAGGGGCCCTACGAGCAGTACTTC
len: 14
d_gene: TRBD1
abundance: .
j_gene: TRBJ2-7
v_gene: TRBV5-1

CDR3aa: CASSSYPGLAGNEQFF
CDR3nt: TGTGCCAGCAGCTCTTACCCGGGACTAGCGGGAAATGAGCAGTTCTTC
len: 16
d_gene: TRBD2
abundance: .
j_gene: TRBJ2-1
v_gene: TRBV11-2

CDR3aa: CASSVGAGASYEQYF
CDR3nt: TGTGCCAGCAGCGTAGGGGCGGGAGCCTCCTACGAGCAGTACTTC
len: 15
d_gene: TRBD2
abundance: .
j_gene: TRBJ2-7
v_gene: TRBV9

CDR3aa: CASSGWTRGFYNEQFF
CDR3nt: TGTGCCAGCAGTGGCTGGACTAGAGGATTTTACAATGAGCAGTTCTTC
len: 16
d_gene: TRBD2
abundance: .
j_gene: TRBJ2-1
v_gene: TRBV6-1

CDR3aa: CASSASSGSTDTQYF
CDR3nt: TGTGCCAGCAGTGCCTCTAGCGGGAGTACAGATACGCAGTATTTT
len: 15
d_gene: TRBD2
abundance: .
j_gene: TRBJ2-3
v_gene: TRBV2

CDR3aa: CASSQEGQSYNEQFF
CDR3nt: TGCGCCAGCAGCCAAGAGGGACAGTCCTACAATGAGCAGTTCTTC
len: 15
d_gene: TRBD1
abundance: .
j_gene: TRBJ2-1
v_gene: TRBV4-1

CDR3aa: CASSLYNQPQHF
CDR3nt: TGTGCCAGCAGTTTATACAATCAGCCCCAGCATTTT
len: 12
d_gene: .
abundance: .
j_gene: TRBJ1-5
v_gene: TRBV12-3/TRBV12-4

CDR3aa: CASSQDGRSYNEQFF
CDR3nt: TGCGCCAGCAGCCAAGATGGGCGTTCCTACAATGAGCAGTTCTTC
len: 15
d_gene: .
abundance: once
j_gene: TRBJ2-1
v_gene: TRBV4-3

CDR3aa: CASRNRDREFGKLFF
CDR3nt: TGTGCCAGCAGAAATCGGGACAGGGAATTCGGAAAACTGTTTTTT
len: 15
d_gene: TRBD1
abundance: .
j_gene: TRBJ1-4
v_gene: TRBV18

CDR3aa: CASTRRYRVTETQYF
CDR3nt: TGTGCCAGCACCCGGAGATACAGGGTAACAGAGACCCAGTACTTC
len: 15
d_gene: .
abundance: .
j_gene: TRBJ2-5
v_gene: TRBV28

CDR3aa: CASSQVSKQETQYF
CDR3nt: TGTGCCAGCAGCCAAGTTTCCAAACAAGAGACCCAGTACTTC
len: 14
d_gene: .
abundance: .
j_gene: TRBJ2-5
v_gene: TRBV14

CDR3aa: CASTRIGVTNEKLFF
CDR3nt: TGTGCCAGCACACGAATAGGGGTGACTAATGAAAAACTGTTTTTT
len: 15
d_gene: .
abundance: .
j_gene: TRBJ1-4
v_gene: TRBV5-6

CDR3aa: CASSLRPSGREVDTQYF
CDR3nt: TGTGCCAGCAGCTTGAGGCCTAGCGGGAGGGAAGTAGATACGCAGTATTTT
len: 17
d_gene: TRBD2
abundance: .
j_gene: TRBJ2-3
v_gene: TRBV5-5